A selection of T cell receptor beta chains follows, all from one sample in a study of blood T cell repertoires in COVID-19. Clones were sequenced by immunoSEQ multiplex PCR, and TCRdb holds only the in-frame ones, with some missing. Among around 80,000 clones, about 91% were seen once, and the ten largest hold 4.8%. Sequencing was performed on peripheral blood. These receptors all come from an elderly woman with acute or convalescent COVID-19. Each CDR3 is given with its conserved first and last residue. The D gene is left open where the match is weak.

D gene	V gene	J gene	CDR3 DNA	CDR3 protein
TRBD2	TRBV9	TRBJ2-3	TGTGCCAGCAGCGTAGGCGACGGGGGGACTCCCACTACGCAGTATTTT	CASSVGDGGTPTTQYF
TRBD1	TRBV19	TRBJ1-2	TGTGCCAGTAGTGTGCCGGGACAGGGGGGCACTAACTATGGCTACACCTTC	CASSVPGQGGTNYGYTF
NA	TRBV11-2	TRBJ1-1	TGTGCCAGCAGCCGCGGACAGACAATGAACACTGAAGCTTTCTTT	CASSRGQTMNTEAFF
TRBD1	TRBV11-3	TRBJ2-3	TGTGCCAGCAGCTTAGGAACAGGGGGAGATACGCAGTATTTT	CASSLGTGGDTQYF
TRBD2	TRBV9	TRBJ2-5	TGTGCCAGCAGCGTAAGTGTTAGCGGGAACCAAGAGACCCAGTACTTC	CASSVSVSGNQETQYF
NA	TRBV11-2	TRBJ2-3	TGTGCCAGCAGCCCGCGGGTCGGGGGGCCCCCAGATACGCAGTATTTT	CASSPRVGGPPDTQYF
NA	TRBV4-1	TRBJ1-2	TGCGCCAGCAGCCAAGAATCGGTAATTAATGGCTACACCTTC	CASSQESVINGYTF
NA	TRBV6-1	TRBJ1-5	TGTGCCAGCAGTGAAGCGCGAGAGGCGCCCCAGCATTTT	CASSEAREAPQHF
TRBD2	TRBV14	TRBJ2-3	TGTGCCAGCAGCCGAGGACTAGCCCACACAGATACGCAGTATTTT	CASSRGLAHTDTQYF
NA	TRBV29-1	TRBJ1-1	TGCAGCGTTGATCGGTACTGGGCTTTCTTT	CSVDRYWAFF
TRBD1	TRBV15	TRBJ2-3	TGTGCCACCAGCAGAGACCCGGGACAGGATAGAGATACGCAGTATTTT	CATSRDPGQDRDTQYF
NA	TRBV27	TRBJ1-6	TGTGCCAGCAGTTTCTGGGACAATAATTCACCCCTCCACTTT	CASSFWDNNSPLHF